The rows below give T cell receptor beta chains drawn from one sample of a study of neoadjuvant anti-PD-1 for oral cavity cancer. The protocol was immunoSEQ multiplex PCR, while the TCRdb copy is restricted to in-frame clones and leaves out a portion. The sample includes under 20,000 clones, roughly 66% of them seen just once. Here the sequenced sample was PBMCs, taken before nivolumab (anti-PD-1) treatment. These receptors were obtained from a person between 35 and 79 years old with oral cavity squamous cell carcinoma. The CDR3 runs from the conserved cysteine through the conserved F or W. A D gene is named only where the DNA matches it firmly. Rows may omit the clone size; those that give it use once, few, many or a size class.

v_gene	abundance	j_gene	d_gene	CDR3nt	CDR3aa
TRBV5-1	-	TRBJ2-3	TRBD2	TGCGCCAGCAGGACTAGCGGGAGCACAGATACGCAGTATTTT	CASRTSGSTDTQYF
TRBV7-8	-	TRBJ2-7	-	TGTGCCAGCAGCTTAGACGGGACAACTGTGAGAGAGCAGTACTTC	CASSLDGTTVREQYF
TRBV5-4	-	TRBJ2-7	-	TGTGCCAGCAGCTTGATGGGGATGCCCTACGAGCAGTACTTC	CASSLMGMPYEQYF
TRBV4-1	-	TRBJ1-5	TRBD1	TGCGCCAGCAGCCAAGAGACAGGGGGCGGGAATCAGCCCCAGCATTTT	CASSQETGGGNQPQHF
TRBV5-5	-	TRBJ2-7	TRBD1	TGTGCCAGCAGCTCGCTGGCCGGACAGGGAGGATACGAGCAGTACTTC	CASSSLAGQGGYEQYF
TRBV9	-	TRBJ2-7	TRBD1	TGTGCCAGCAGCGTACCACCCCGGGACAGCTATACGCCTCTGTACTTC	CASSVPPRDSYTPLYF
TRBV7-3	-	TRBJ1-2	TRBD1	TGTGCCAGCAGCTTAACAGGGGGCTCTGGCTATGGCTACACCTTC	CASSLTGGSGYGYTF
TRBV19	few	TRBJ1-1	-	TGTGCCAGTAGTATAGAACGGGCGAACACTGAAGCTTTCTTT	CASSIERANTEAFF
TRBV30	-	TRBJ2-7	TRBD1	TGTGCCTGGGGACAGGGGTTGCTTAGCTCCTACGAGCAGTACTTC	CAWGQGLLSSYEQYF
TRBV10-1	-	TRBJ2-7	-	TGCGCCAGCTCTGAGACAGGTGCCTCGACGGAGCAGTACTTC	CASSETGASTEQYF
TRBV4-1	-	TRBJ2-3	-	TGCGCCAGCAGCCGAACGGGAGATGGCACAGATACGCAGTATTTT	CASSRTGDGTDTQYF
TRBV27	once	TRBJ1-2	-	TGTGCCAGCAGTTACGCCTCGGGGGCTAACTATGGCTACACCTTC	CASSYASGANYGYTF
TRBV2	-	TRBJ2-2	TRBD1	TGTGCCAGCAGCCTTACAGGGGCCACCGGGGAGCTGTTTTTT	CASSLTGATGELFF
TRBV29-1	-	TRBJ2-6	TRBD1	TGCAGCGTTGGGGGACAGGGCTCTGGGGCCAACGTCCTGACTTTC	CSVGGQGSGANVLTF
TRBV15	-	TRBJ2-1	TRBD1	TGTGCCACCAGCAGACCACAGGGGTATGAGCAGTTCTTC	CATSRPQGYEQFF
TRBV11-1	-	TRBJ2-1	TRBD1	TGTGCCAGCAGCTTAGAAGGGGACAGCTACAATGAGCAGTTCTTC	CASSLEGDSYNEQFF
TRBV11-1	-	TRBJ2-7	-	TGTGCCAGCAGCTTAGGAAGGGTAAACGAGCAGTACTTC	CASSLGRVNEQYF
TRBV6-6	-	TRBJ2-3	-	TGTGCCAGCCGGGGGGCACCAAGCACAGATACGCAGTATTTT	CASRGAPSTDTQYF
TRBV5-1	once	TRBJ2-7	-	TGCGCCAGCAGCTTGGCTCGAGGGAACGAGCAGTACTTC	CASSLARGNEQYF
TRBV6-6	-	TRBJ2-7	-	TGTGCCAGCAGTTACGTCCGGGAGCGGTACGAGCAGTACTTC	CASSYVRERYEQYF
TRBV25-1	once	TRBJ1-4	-	TGTGCCAGCAGTGAGGAAGGGTTTGAAATCGTTGAAAAACTGTTTTTT	CASSEEGFEIVEKLFF
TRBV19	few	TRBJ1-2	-	TGTGCCAGTAGTATCGGCGGAAATGGCTACACCTTC	CASSIGGNGYTF
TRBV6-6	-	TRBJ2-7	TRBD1	TGTGCCAGCAGCCAAGGGACAGGGTCGGGCTACGAGCAGTACTTC	CASSQGTGSGYEQYF
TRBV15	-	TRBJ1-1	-	TGTGCCACCACCGTAGGAAGGGCGGGGACTGAAGCTTTCTTT	CATTVGRAGTEAFF
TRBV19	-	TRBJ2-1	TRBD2	TGTGCCAGTAGTCATCCTAGCGGGAGCTCCTACAATGAGCAGTTCTTC	CASSHPSGSSYNEQFF
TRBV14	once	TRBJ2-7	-	TGTGCCAGCAGCCTAGGCAACTCCTACGAGCAGTACTTC	CASSLGNSYEQYF
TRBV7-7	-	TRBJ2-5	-	TGTGCTAGCAGCTTAACGCAACAAGAGACCCAGTACTTC	CASSLTQQETQYF
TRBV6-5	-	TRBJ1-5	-	TGTGCCAGCAGTCGGTCAGGGAATCAGCCCCAGCATTTT	CASSRSGNQPQHF
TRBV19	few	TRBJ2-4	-	TGTGCCAGTAGTTCCCAAGGGAACCCGAGGGACATTCAGTACTTC	CASSSQGNPRDIQYF
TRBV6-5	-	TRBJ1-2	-	TGTGCCAGCCGGTCAGGGGAGGGCTACACCTTC	CASRSGEGYTF
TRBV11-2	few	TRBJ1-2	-	TGTGCCAGCAGCTTCGGACAGCGGGATGGCTACACCTTC	CASSFGQRDGYTF
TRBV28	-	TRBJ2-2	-	TGTGCCAGCATGGCGTCGAACACCGGGGAGCTGTTTTTT	CASMASNTGELFF
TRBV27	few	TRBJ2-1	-	TGTGCCAGCAGTATTATCGGGGACGAGCAGTTCTTC	CASSIIGDEQFF
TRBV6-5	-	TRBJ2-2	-	TGTGCCAGCAGTCGGGGACATCTGACCGGGGAGCTGTTTTTT	CASSRGHLTGELFF
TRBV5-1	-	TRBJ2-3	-	TGCGCCAGCAGCTTGGCCGTAGGCGGAACTAGCACAGATACGCAGTATTTT	CASSLAVGGTSTDTQYF
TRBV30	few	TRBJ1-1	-	TGTGCCTGGAGTGTACAATTGAACACTGAAGCTTTCTTT	CAWSVQLNTEAFF
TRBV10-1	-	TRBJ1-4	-	TGCGCCAGCAGTGAGCGAGCGGGGAATGAAAAACTGTTTTTT	CASSERAGNEKLFF
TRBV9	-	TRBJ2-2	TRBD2	TGTGCCAGCAGTACTAGCGATTCTAGCCCCGGGGAGCTGTTTTTT	CASSTSDSSPGELFF
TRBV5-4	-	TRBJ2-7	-	TGTGCCAGCAGCTTGGCCGAGTTCAGGCCGTACGAGCAGTACTTC	CASSLAEFRPYEQYF
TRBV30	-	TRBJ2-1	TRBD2	TGTGCCTGGAGTGTAATGATGGGCAGGGAGGTTTTTCAGCCGGGAGGTATCTCCTACAATGAGCAGTTCTTC	CAWSVMMGREVFQPGGISYNEQFF